The sequence of this T cell receptor beta chain was determined in a study of CD8 T cells in Susac syndrome. Points from the study as a whole: The study's TCR sequencing and HLA analysis drew on a certain number of individuals. That number was acknowledged as relatively small.

As to this clonotype: No antigen is known for it.

The CDR3 contains 16 residues. Germline V gives CDR1 MDHEN, CDR2 SYDVKM. Trimming stripped 1 base from V and 4 bases from J, with 16 bases between. Random hexamers primed reverse transcription of roughly 0.5 to 1 ug RNA. An immunoSEQ multiplex PCR generated amplified TCR beta CDR3 products spanning 54 Vbeta and 13 Jbeta. One entry per CDR3 protein, called by TCRdb with MiXCR from the immunoSEQ multiplex PCR reads. The repertoire consists of about 150,000 distinct CDR3 sequences, with 90% to 95% occurring once and the leading ten covering roughly 0.2%. TCR beta sequences were obtained from blood CD8+ and CD4+ T cells.

Source material: CD8+ T cells from PBMCs. V and J are TRBV28 and TRBJ2-5, with D tentatively TRBD2 (5 bases). This TCR was recovered from a human donor with multiple sclerosis. The CDR3 region is CASSLYSGGFRETQYF. The CDR3, as DNA: TGTGCCAGCAGTTTATATTCCGGAGGTTTTAGAGAGACCCAGTACTTC.